The 15 T cell receptor beta chains presented below share a single source sample, sequenced in a study of identical twins. Each CDR3 protein is one row after TCRdb ran MiXCR on the 5' RACE reads. The sample lists some 590,000 distinct CDR3 sequences, roughly 9.5% occurring once. This sample also belongs to another study, concerning yellow fever vaccine responses in identical twins.

Sequencing was done on a sample of PBMCs. These receptors came from a woman in her late teens or twenties in good health.

This clonotype was observed a handful of times. The V call is TRBV19, the J call TRBJ2-3; 8 nucleotides line up with TRBD2. The V gene's germline CDR1 is LNHDA and CDR2 SQIVND (reference sequence). The CDR3 spans 15 residues. V trimming: 5 bases; J trimming: 2 bases; junction bases outside the gene matches: 6. The CDR3 protein is CASSPSGGVTDTQYF. The CDR3 coding sequence is TGTGCCAGTAGTCCCTCGGGGGGGGTCACAGATACGCAGTATTTT.

This clonotype was counted at least ten times. The rearrangement uses TRBV24-1 and TRBJ2-1; TRBD2 aligns across 9 bases. The germline V gene has CDR1 KGHDR and CDR2 SFDVKD. CDR3 size: 16 residues. For the CDR3, the DNA is TGTGAGGGAATAGTAGCGGGAGTGGGGGGATTGGATGAGCAGTTCTTC. The encoded protein is CEGIVAGVGGLDEQFF.

In this sample, this clonotype turned up a few times. The V call is TRBV19, the J call TRBJ2-3, with 9 bases fitting TRBD2. CDR1 and CDR2 from the germline V gene are LNHDA and SQIVND (reference sequence). J lost 4 bases, V lost 4 bases, and 6 bases had no gene match. CDR3 size: 15 residues. CDR3 amino acids: CASSTAGGPADTQYF. In DNA, the CDR3 is TGTGCCAGTAGTACGGCGGGAGGGCCGGCAGATACGCAGTATTTT.

The chain employs TRBV5-1 and TRBJ2-7; D remains ambiguous. The CDR3 spans 14 residues. The V end lost 1 base, the J end lost 3 bases, and 11 bases lay between the germline ends. The germline gives CDR1 SGHRS, CDR2 YFSETQ. The CDR3 nucleotides read TGCGCCAGCAGCTTGACAGAGTTAAACTACGAGCAGTACTTC. This encodes CASSLTELNYEQYF.

Ten or more counts support this clonotype. The chain has TRBV12-3 or TRBV12-4 and TRBJ1-2; no clear D gene. V lost 3 bases and J 4 bases, leaving 12 bases between the germline ends. The CDR3 runs to 14 residues. In DNA, the CDR3 is TGTGCCAGCAGTTTCGGCCCGGGCGGCTATGGCTACACCTTC. It is translated as CASSFGPGGYGYTF.

This clonotype was detected many times. This rearrangement joins TRBV2 to TRBJ2-3, with unresolved D. V shed 7 bases and J shed 5 bases, with 19 bases lying between them. There are 15 residues in the CDR3. CDR1 is SNHLY, CDR2 FYNNEI, per germline. The CDR3 spells CASTLTLKAGDTQYF. The DNA for the CDR3 is TGTGCCAGCACCCTGACATTAAAGGCTGGAGATACGCAGTATTTT.

This clonotype was seen at least ten times. V is TRBV15 and J is TRBJ2-2; possibly TRBD1 or TRBD2 for D (5 bases each). Trimming shortened V by 5 bases and J by 3 bases, and 13 bases separated the two germline ends. The germline CDR1 and CDR2 sequences are LNHNV and YYDKDF (reference sequence). The CDR3 consists of 15 residues. This CDR3 reads CATSVRDGYTGELFF. The DNA of the CDR3 is TGTGCCACCAGCGTCCGGGACGGCTACACCGGGGAGCTGTTTTTT.

Ten or more counts support this clonotype. The rearrangement joins TRBV7-3 to TRBJ2-1; 9 bases agree with TRBD2. V lost 4 bases and J lost 0; bases outside the gene matches: 1. The CDR3 loop spans 15 amino acids. Looked up from germline, CDR1 is SGHTA and CDR2 is FQGTGA. CDR3 bases: TGTGCCAGCAGCTCGACTAGCGGCTCCTACAATGAGCAGTTCTTC. This encodes CASSSTSGSYNEQFF.

The V and J genes are TRBV20-1 and TRBJ1-1, with 7 bases identical to TRBD1. In germline, CDR1 is DFQATT, CDR2 SNEGSKA (reference sequence). V gave up 5 bases and J gave up 2 bases; unmatched junction bases: 5. The CDR3 contains 13 residues. CDR3 region: CSAGWTGNTEAFF. As DNA, the CDR3 is TGCAGTGCTGGATGGACAGGCAACACTGAAGCTTTCTTT.

There are a few counts of this clonotype. V usage is TRBV3-1 and J usage is TRBJ1-1; D is unclear. The CDR3 loop spans 16 amino acids. CDR1 and CDR2 from the germline V gene are LGHDT and YNNKEL (reference sequence). The V and J ends lost 4 bases and 4 bases respectively, with 19 bases between them. CDR3 loop: CASSRVLGPTSTEAFF. CDR3 bases: TGTGCCAGCAGCCGGGTCTTAGGACCGACGTCCACTGAAGCTTTCTTT.

There are a few counts of this clonotype. CDR3 coding DNA: TGTGCCAGCAGCTTAGTGGGGACAGGGTCCTACAATGAGCAGTTCTTC. Amino acids: CASSLVGTGSYNEQFF. The chain uses TRBV7-2 and TRBJ2-1, with 9 bases that match TRBD1. CDR3 size: 16 residues. Germline CDR1 is SGHTA and CDR2 is FQGNSA. Trimming cost V 1 base and J 1 base; bases outside gene matches: 2.

This clonotype was detected only a few times. V and J are TRBV20-1 and TRBJ2-7; D gene ambiguous. Trimming removed 2 bases at V and 6 bases at J, with 17 bases between. The CDR3 has 14 residues. CDR1 and CDR2 (germline): DFQATT, SNEGSKA (reference sequence). CDR3 DNA: TGCAGTGCTAGATTTGGCAATGGGATTTCCGAGCAGTACTTC. Its protein is CSARFGNGISEQYF.

The chain joins TRBV12-3 or TRBV12-4 to TRBJ2-5; D tentatively reads TRBD1 or TRBD2 (5 bases each). This CDR3 is built from 10 residues. The V end was cut by 6 bases, the J end by 9 bases, with 8 bases between. The CDR3 DNA follows: TGTGCCAGCAGGGGGGTGGCCCAGTACTTC. Protein sequence: CASRGVAQYF.

The V gene is TRBV6-2 or TRBV6-3, the J gene TRBJ2-7; 7 nucleotides align to TRBD1. The CDR3 totals 12 residues. Trimming took 4 bases from V and 7 from J; bases not matched to a gene: 4. Germline CDR1 MNHEY, CDR2 SVGEGT. This CDR3 reads CASSWPTGEQYF. As DNA, the CDR3 is TGTGCCAGCAGTTGGCCGACAGGGGAGCAGTACTTC.

This clonotype was counted a few times. The genes are TRBV7-2 and TRBJ2-7; TRBD2 matches at 9 bases. Trimming removed 4 bases from V and 1 base from J; junction bases left unmatched: 5. Germline V gives CDR1 SGHTA, CDR2 FQGNSA. This CDR3 has 15 amino acids. CDR3 DNA: TGTGCCAGCAGCTCCCTAGCGGGATTGTCCTACGAGCAGTACTTC. It yields the protein CASSSLAGLSYEQYF. Complete variable domain (other parts from reference TRBV7-2 and TRBJ2-7): GAGVSQSPSNKVTEKGKDVELRCDPISGHTALYWYRQSLGQGLEFLIYFQGNSAPDKSGLPSDRFSAERTGGSVSTLTIQRTQQEDSAVYLCASSSLAGLSYEQYFGPGTRLTVT.